This entry describes one TCR beta chain. Its recognized antigen is unknown. No much larger clone exists at a distance of one base, and base qualities are not known. Libraries came from the immunoSEQ multiplex PCR assay. For the multiplex PCR, a mixture combining 60 forward primers for TCR Vbeta segments and 13 reverse primers for TCR Jbeta segments was used. A multiplex PCR assay on genomic DNA amplified the CDR3 region of rearranged TCR beta genes. Amplified TCR beta libraries were sequenced as 87-base-pair reads on the Illumina HiSeq System. Processing in the source paper ran as follows. In a later analysis, around 80 million unique TCR beta chains were counted across the roughly 610 repertoires, and approximately 11 million of these chains were shared by at least two donors. A nearest-neighbor algorithm error-corrected the raw reads and collapsed the reads into unique sequences, merging closely related sequences to remove PCR and sequencing errors. V, D and J gene segments were assigned by aligning CDR3 sequences to IMGT reference sequences. For a sequence to be retained, at least a six-nucleotide match to both a V gene segment and a J gene segment was required. Rearrangements were classified as productive when the CDR3 lacked stop codons and remained in frame with V and J, and all other rearrangements were classified as non-productive. Following IMGT convention, CDR3 was defined as the stretch from the second conserved V-encoded cysteine up to the conserved J-encoded phenylalanine. The earlier analysis of about 590 of the donors excluded sequences that lacked an unambiguous match to a single V gene segment. An earlier analysis of under 750 of the donors called V segments functional above 56.7% productive rearrangements and segregating when the between-donor standard deviation exceeded 5%. A statistical classification framework was built for diagnosing cytomegalovirus status from the catalog of TCR beta chain sequences. In a later analysis, TCR nucleotide sequences were compared against IMGT/GENE-DB human TR gene sequences so that V and J genes could be assigned. In a later analysis, CDR3 sequences and most-parsimonious VDJ recombination scenarios were assigned using the TCRdist pipeline. In a later analysis, each TCR beta chain was defined by its CDR3 amino acid sequence together with its V-gene family, and reads lacking a unique V-gene family were excluded. A later analysis removed several hundred highly shared, low-generation-probability nucleotide sequences to deal with suspected cross-contamination and a sequencing artifact. A later analysis calculated a clonal expansion index for each public chain from normalized within-repertoire ranks of inferred template counts. In a later analysis, generation probabilities were computed with a VDJ recombination model fitted to out-of-frame rearrangements, and the resulting probabilities were checked against IGoR. In a later analysis, TCR-TCR, TCR-HLA and TCR-CMV co-occurrence was scored with hypergeometric tests, and a repertoire-size bias correction was applied to TCR pairs. False discovery rates were estimated in a later analysis by permuting HLA or CMV assignments 20 times. In a later analysis, co-occurring TCRs were grouped using DBSCAN, with TCRdist sequence similarity added in when clustering inside HLA-allele-positive subsets. For co-occurrence clustering, repertoires with fewer than 30,000 or more than 120,000 public chains were excluded, along with several repertoires with anomalous nucleotide sharing. Here the immuneACCESS table is served through TCRdb, limited to in-frame sequences with V and J called. Missing clones are a known gap in these copies; in checked studies unresolved V genes cover under half, and the rest lacks a known reason. That table supplies the V and J calls and clone size; D and trimming were determined from the DNA. In this sample the table shows about 140,000 clones, 70% of which occur a single time. The ten top clones hold around 1.6% of the sample.

This entry comes from a study of cytomegalovirus exposure and HLA in healthy donors (dated by TCRdb to 2016 to 2017). With regard to the full study: According to an earlier analysis of 550 to 750 of the donors, about 179 million T cells yielded 117 million unique TCR beta sequences and roughly 280 Gb of sequence data. An early release covering 500 to 750 HLA-typed donors comprised 300 to 350 gigabases of sequencing data and 65 million to 100 million unique TCR sequences. The genetic ancestry cluster associated with self-reported Caucasian donors included over 80% of the 350 to 500 genotyped donors. The study aimed to test whether cataloging public T cell receptors could reveal signatures of past pathogen exposure. The study profiled the T cell repertoires of fewer than 850 subjects by immunosequencing and related them to cytomegalovirus serostatus. In addition to the first cohort of roughly 700 subjects, a separate validation cohort of about 120 different subjects was used. High-throughput TCR immunosequencing, statistical association of individual TCRs with disease status, and machine learning were combined to predict cytomegalovirus infection status. A later analysis re-examined previously published TCR beta repertoires from more than 650 donors and added high-resolution HLA genotyping to investigate patterns of TCR occurrence. Rather than using new phenotypic data, the later analysis identified candidate immune exposures from TCR beta sequences and from how often those sequences occurred across donors. In an earlier analysis of a few hundred of the donors, high-throughput TCR beta sequencing was used to judge whether each TCR beta V gene segment behaved as functional or pseudogenic. Donor age, sex, ethnicity and CMV serostatus were collected together with the repertoire data. Genome-wide SNP genotypes for about 55% of the roughly 670 donors were used in a later genetic analysis, which treated that subset as a discovery cohort. All discovery cohort repertoires had been generated using a single sequencing platform. HLA typing included class I and class II loci at four-digit resolution. Typing coverage varied by locus: roughly 629-630 donors for A, B, C, DRB1 and DQB1; approximately 560 for DQA1; around 570 for DPA1; approximately 490 for DPB1. Because of strong linkage in the cohort, five DR-DQ haplotypes were treated as single units for association and clustering. Across some 400 genotyped donors of the cohort, an average of about 240,000 unique TCR beta nucleotide sequences per donor were sequenced, and 15% to 20% of those sequences were non-productive. General study outcomes and caveats: The classifier was reported to diagnose cytomegalovirus status with high specificity and sensitivity in both the original and validation cohorts. In a later genetic analysis, fewer N-insertions in productive TCRs were reported among donors in an Asian-associated ancestry cluster than the 666-donor mean. Several of the top co-occurrence clusters appeared to be linked to parvovirus B19, influenza, CMV and Epstein-Barr virus, according to a later analysis. Immune exposure information for the cohort was limited to CMV serostatus. A further reported finding was that TCR beta sequences accurately predicted the HLA-A and HLA-B alleles for most subjects in the first cohort. It was suggested by the authors that the approach could potentially be generalized to other disease states and immunological phenotypes. In a later analysis, most CMV-associated TCR beta chains were found to appear HLA-restricted, with HLA associations seemingly driven largely by CMV exposure. A later analysis found that HLA-associated TCR beta chains were more clonally expanded and had lower generation probabilities than equally common non-associated chains. In an earlier analysis of some 500 of the donors, most TCR beta V segments appeared in productive rearrangements about 90% or about 30% of the time, broadly matching IMGT annotations. Linkage disequilibrium might explain the correlated functional status among segregating V segments, but an unknown experimental factor could not be ruled out. The study listed approximately 150 TCR beta chains as associated with cytomegalovirus. The earlier analysis of about 600 of the donors excluded 15 to 20 rarely observed V segments, including chromosome 9 orphons, because counts were too low. A few of the identified cytomegalovirus-associated TCR beta chains were confirmed in vitro to be specific for cytomegalovirus antigens. The 87-base-pair reads could not distinguish some IMGT-functional V segments, including TRBV6-2 and TRBV6-3, so those segments were excluded. According to a later analysis, TCR association rates differed among HLA loci, with DRB1 alleles showing the most associated TCRs and HLA-C alleles showing the fewest. The presence/absence analyses assumed that sequencing depth was roughly uniform across donors, and that assumption may not be true. V-gene and J-gene trimming of TCR beta chains was associated with a missense DCLRE1C variant in a later genetic analysis, and the association was replicated in an independent cohort. Specific HLA alleles were associated with around 18,000 TCR beta sequences at a false discovery rate of 0.05 in a later analysis. The cohort was sequenced for TCR beta chains only, and without alpha or paired-chain data the features that could be detected were limited. When HLA alleles, especially DR and DQ, strongly co-occurred, attributing TCR associations to individual alleles was difficult. Most TCR sequences were observed very rarely across donors, whereas some public TCRs were present in many individuals. A group of highly shared sequence variants was considered likely to be a technical artifact of the sequencing pipeline. HLA typing was unavailable for some donors at each locus, so association tests used only the typed subset.

The cohort was made up of around 720 healthy bone marrow donors. At the time of sampling, all cohort members were nominally healthy, though unrecorded immune exposures were likely present. The donor was CMV seronegative and was included in the group of a few hundred seronegative cohort members. A peripheral blood sample was collected from each donor, and TCR beta sequencing was performed on peripheral blood mononuclear cells. The Qiagen DNeasy Blood Extraction Kit was used to extract genomic DNA from the blood cell samples. V sheds 4 bases and J sheds 4 bases, leaving 7 bases between their ends. Taken from the germline V gene (reference sequence), the CDR1 and CDR2 loops are DFQATT and SNEGSKA. Spanning cysteine to phenylalanine, the CDR3 consists of 11 amino acids. The sequence is cut down to CDR3 DNA, 33 bases in frame from base 1.

The source is a woman aged 25-40 years in good health and CMV-seronegative. The sample was PBMCs. This sequence uses TRBV20-1 and TRBJ2-5; TRBD1 is perhaps the D gene, given 5 matching bases. This receptor has the CDR3 CSATRGETQYF. The bases are TGCAGTGCTACAAGGGGAGAGACCCAGTACTTC.